This paragraph reports one T cell receptor (beta chain). The data stem from a study of blood T cell repertoires in COVID-19. The wider study: Sources were T cells, B-cell-depleted T cells, or PBMCs; the material itself was cDNA or gDNA.

V was cut by 3 bases and J by 2 bases, with 7 bases left in between. The CDR3 length is 13 residues. Assay used: immunoSEQ multiplex PCR; TCRdb lists only in-frame clones, some missing. The sample carries 100,000 to 140,000 clones, about 91% recorded once. The clonotype originates from a man in his forties or fifties with active or convalescent COVID-19. Sequencing input: peripheral blood. The chain couples TRBV12-3 or TRBV12-4 to TRBJ1-2; D is ambiguous. CDR3 nucleotide sequence: TGTGCCAGCAGTTTGAAACACAACTATGGCTACACCTTC. Its translation is CASSLKHNYGYTF.